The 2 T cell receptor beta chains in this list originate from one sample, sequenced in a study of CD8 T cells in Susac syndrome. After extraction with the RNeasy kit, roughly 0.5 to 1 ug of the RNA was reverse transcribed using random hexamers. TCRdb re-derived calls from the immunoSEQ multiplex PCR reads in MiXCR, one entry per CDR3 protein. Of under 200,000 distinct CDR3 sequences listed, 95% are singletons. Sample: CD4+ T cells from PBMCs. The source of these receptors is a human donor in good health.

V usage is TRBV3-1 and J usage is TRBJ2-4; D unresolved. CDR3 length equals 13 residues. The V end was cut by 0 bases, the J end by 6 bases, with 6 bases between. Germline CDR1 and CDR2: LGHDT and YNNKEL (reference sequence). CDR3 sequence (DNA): TGTGCCAGCAGCCAAGATCTTGTAAACATTCAGTACTTC. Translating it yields CASSQDLVNIQYF.

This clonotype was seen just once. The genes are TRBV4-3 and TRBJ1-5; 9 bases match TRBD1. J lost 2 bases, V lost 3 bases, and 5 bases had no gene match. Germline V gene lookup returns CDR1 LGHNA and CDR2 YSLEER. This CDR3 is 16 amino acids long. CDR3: CASSQTRDRGNQPQHF. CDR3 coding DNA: TGCGCCAGCAGCCAGACCCGGGACAGGGGCAATCAGCCCCAGCATTTT.